This record covers a single T cell receptor (beta chain). Sample-barcoded 5' priming and a J-beta primer mix drove a second PCR of roughly 6 to 12 cycles. Each of the samples gave a minimum of 2.5 million paired-end reads that contained CDR3. TCRdb passed the 5' RACE reads through MiXCR, listing each CDR3 protein once. The sample lists 1,800,000 or so distinct CDR3 sequences; about two fifths were seen once. The CDR3 runs 14 residues. Germline assignment: CDR1 MNHEY and CDR2 SVGEGT. The people who gave samples were healthy Caucasians from Russia, aged roughly 6 to 100. Each sample had at least 6 million PBMCs isolated. This entry is derived from a study of blood T cells in healthy people across ages.

The chain recombines TRBV6-2 or TRBV6-3 with TRBJ2-5; 9 bases are shared with TRBD2. The DNA matches TRBJ2-7 better at its end, which makes the J call doubtful. The source is a human donor in good health. Sequencing input: blood. The CDR3 region has the DNA TGTGCCAGCACAGAAGCGGGGGGCCCCTACGAGCAGTACTTC. Residues: CASTEAGGPYEQYF.